One sample yielded the 2 T cell receptor beta chains listed below, sequenced in a study of neurological immune-mediated disorders. TCRdb itself ran the 5' RACE reads through MiXCR, one entry per CDR3 protein. The table includes under 75,000 distinct CDR3 sequences, roughly 3% detected once. Sequencing was carried out using PBMCs. The origin of the receptors is a woman aged 45 to 65 with multiple sclerosis.

This clonotype occurred many times. This rearrangement joins TRBV6-6 to TRBJ2-7; D unclear. CDR1 is MNHNY, CDR2 SVGAGI, per germline (reference sequence). The CDR3 has 16 amino acids. Trimming took 2 bases from V and 4 from J, leaving 18 bases between them. The CDR3: CASSYTPSAAYYEQYF. The CDR3 nucleotides are TGTGCCAGCAGTTACACCCCCAGCGCCGCCTATTACGAGCAGTACTTC.

This clonotype was detected ten times or more. The V gene is TRBV7-9, the J gene TRBJ1-2; the D is unclear. Germline CDR1 is SEHNR and CDR2 is FQNEAQ (reference sequence). The V and J ends lost 1 base and 2 bases respectively, with 8 bases between them. The CDR3 spans 14 residues. The chain's CDR3 is CASSLGEANYGYTF. CDR3 nucleotides: TGTGCCAGCAGCTTAGGGGAGGCGAACTATGGCTACACCTTC.